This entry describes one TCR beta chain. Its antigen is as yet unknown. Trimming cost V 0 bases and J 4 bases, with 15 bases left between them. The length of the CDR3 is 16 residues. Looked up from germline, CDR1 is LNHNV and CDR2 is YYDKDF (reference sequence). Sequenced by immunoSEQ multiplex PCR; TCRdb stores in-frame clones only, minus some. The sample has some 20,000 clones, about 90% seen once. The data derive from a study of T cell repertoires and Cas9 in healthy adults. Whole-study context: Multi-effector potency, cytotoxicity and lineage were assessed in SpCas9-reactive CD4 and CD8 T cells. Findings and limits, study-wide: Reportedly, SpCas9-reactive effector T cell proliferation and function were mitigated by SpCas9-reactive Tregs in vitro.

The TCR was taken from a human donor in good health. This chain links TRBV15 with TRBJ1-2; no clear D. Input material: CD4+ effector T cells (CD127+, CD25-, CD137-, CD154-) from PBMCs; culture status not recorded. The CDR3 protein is CATSRDKKAAAYGYTF. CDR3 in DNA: TGTGCCACCAGCAGAGATAAGAAGGCAGCAGCCTATGGCTACACCTTC.